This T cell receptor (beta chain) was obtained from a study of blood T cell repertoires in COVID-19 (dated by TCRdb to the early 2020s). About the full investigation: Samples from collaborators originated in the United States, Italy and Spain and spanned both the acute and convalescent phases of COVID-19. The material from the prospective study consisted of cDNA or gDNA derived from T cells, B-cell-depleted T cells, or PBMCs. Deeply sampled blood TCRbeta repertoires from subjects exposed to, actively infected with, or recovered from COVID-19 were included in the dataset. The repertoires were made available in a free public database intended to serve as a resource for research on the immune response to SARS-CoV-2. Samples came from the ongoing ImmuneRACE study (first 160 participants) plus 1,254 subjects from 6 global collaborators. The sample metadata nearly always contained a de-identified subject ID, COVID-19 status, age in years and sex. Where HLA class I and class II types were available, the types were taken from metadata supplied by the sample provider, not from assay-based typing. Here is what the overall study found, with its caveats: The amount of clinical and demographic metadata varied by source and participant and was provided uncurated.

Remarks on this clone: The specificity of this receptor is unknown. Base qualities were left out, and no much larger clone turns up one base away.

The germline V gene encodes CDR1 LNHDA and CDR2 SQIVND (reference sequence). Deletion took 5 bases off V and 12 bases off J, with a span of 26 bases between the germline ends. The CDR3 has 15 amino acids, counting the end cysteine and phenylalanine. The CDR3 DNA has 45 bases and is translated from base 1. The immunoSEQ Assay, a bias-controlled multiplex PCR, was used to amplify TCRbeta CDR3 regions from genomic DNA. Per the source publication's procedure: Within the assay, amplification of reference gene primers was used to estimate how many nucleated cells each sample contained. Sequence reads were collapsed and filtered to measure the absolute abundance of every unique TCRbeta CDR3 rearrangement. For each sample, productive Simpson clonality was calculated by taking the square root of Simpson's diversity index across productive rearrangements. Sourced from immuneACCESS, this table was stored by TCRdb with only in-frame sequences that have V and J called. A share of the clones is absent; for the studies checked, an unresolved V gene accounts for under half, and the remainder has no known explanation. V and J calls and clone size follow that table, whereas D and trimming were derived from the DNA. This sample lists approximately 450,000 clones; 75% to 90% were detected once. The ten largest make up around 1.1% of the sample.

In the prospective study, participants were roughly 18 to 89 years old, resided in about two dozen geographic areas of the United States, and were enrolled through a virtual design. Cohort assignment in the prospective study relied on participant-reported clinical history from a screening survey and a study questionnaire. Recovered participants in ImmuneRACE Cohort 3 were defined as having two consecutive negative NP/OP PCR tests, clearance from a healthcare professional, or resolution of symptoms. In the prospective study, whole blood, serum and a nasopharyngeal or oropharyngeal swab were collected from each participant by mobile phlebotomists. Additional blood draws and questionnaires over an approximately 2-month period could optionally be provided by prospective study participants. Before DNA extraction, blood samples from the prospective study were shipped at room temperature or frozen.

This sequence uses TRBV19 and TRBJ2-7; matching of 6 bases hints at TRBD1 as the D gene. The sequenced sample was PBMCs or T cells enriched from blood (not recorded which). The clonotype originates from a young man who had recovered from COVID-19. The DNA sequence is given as TGTGCCAGTAGTCCAAGGGGGACATCGCGCCGCGAGGCGTACTTC. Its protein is CASSPRGTSRREAYF.